The 28 T cell receptor beta chains below come from one sample, sequenced in a study of post-analysis software for immune sequencing data. Every TCR beta cDNA library bore unique molecular identifiers. Each CDR3 protein gets one entry after TCRdb re-called the PCR reads with MiXCR. In the table there are under 200,000 distinct CDR3 sequences, 35% to 40% of which are singletons. Sequencing was performed on blood, taken after autologous hematopoietic stem cell transplantation. Receptor source: a girl aged 10 to 17 with multiple sclerosis.

The rearrangement links TRBV7-8 to TRBJ2-7, with TRBD2 as a possible D gene (5 bases). The CDR3 is 18 residues long. Germline lookup yields CDR1 SGHVS and CDR2 FQNEAQ. The ends were cut back, 0 bases at V and 0 bases at J, with 18 bases in the middle. The CDR3 here is CASSLAPSRLALSYEQYF. CDR3 in DNA: TGTGCCAGCAGCTTAGCGCCAAGCCGGCTAGCACTCTCCTACGAGCAGTACTTC. The entire variable domain, with the rest obtained from reference TRBV7-8 and TRBJ2-7, is as follows: GAGVSQSPRYKVAKRGQDVALRCDPISGHVSLFWYQQALGQGPEFLTYFQNEAQLDKSGLPSDRFFAERPEGSVSTLKIQRTQQEDSAVYLCASSLAPSRLALSYEQYFGPGTRLTVT.

The V call is TRBV7-3, the J call TRBJ2-1; 9 positions match TRBD2. V shed 4 bases and J 9 bases; nucleotides not matched to a gene: 10. The CDR3 is 15 residues long. The germline V gene encodes CDR1 SGHTA and CDR2 FQGTGA. CDR3 sequence: CASSSEPGTSSEQFF. Written as DNA, the CDR3 is TGTGCCAGCAGCTCCGAACCTGGGACTAGCAGTGAGCAGTTCTTC.

This clonotype was observed a single time. The chain uses TRBV12-3 or TRBV12-4 and TRBJ2-7; 9 bases are a match to TRBD1. The CDR3 loop spans 14 amino acids. J lost 3 bases, V lost 4 bases, and 4 bases had no gene match. The CDR3 DNA follows: TGTGCCAGCAGTTCGAGGGGACAGGGCTACGAGCAGTACTTC. This encodes CASSSRGQGYEQYF.

The chain joins TRBV6-5 to TRBJ2-4; D remains unclear. In germline, CDR1 is MNHEY, CDR2 SVGAGI. This CDR3 is built from 15 residues. Trimming took 1 base from V and 2 from J, leaving 9 bases between them. The CDR3 coding sequence is TGTGCCAGCAGTTACTATGGGCAGCCCAAAAACATTCAGTACTTC. Its translation: CASSYYGQPKNIQYF.

This chain uses TRBV28 with TRBJ2-1, with 14 bases fitting TRBD2. Germline-derived CDR1 and CDR2 are MDHEN and SYDVKM. V lost 7 bases to trimming and J lost 5 bases; unmatched junction nucleotides: 16. The CDR3 is made up of 19 amino acids. CDR3 DNA: TGTGCCAGCATTAAAATGGGACTAGCGGGAGTACTAGAGGACAATGAGCAGTTCTTC. This codes for CASIKMGLAGVLEDNEQFF.

This clonotype was picked up a small number of times. The CDR3 reads CASSLFNRVEQYF. In DNA form, the CDR3 reads TGCGCCAGCAGCTTGTTTAATCGGGTCGAGCAGTACTTC. V usage is TRBV5-1 and J usage is TRBJ2-7; D not certain. V lost 1 base and J lost 6, with 11 bases in between. The germline CDR1 and CDR2 sequences are SGHRS and YFSETQ. The CDR3 has 13 amino acids. Together with reference TRBV5-1 and TRBJ2-7, the CDR3 gives the full variable domain: KAGVTQTPRYLIKTRGQQVTLSCSPISGHRSVSWYQQTPGQGLQFLFEYFSETQRNKGNFPGRFSGRQFSNSRSEMNVSTLELGDSALYLCASSLFNRVEQYFGPGTRLTVT.

The table lists this clonotype with many counts. The chain carries TRBV7-2 and TRBJ2-7, with 7 bases matching TRBD1. The ends lost 4 bases at V and 0 bases at J; junction bases unmatched: 6. Germline-derived CDR1 and CDR2 are SGHTA and FQGNSA. This CDR3 comprises 15 residues. The DNA of the CDR3 is TGTGCCAGCAGCTACGGGACAGCTAGCTCCTACGAGCAGTACTTC. As protein: CASSYGTASSYEQYF.

The chain joins TRBV12-3 or TRBV12-4 to TRBJ2-6; no definite D call. The CDR3 has 18 amino acids. V gave up 4 bases and J gave up 0 bases, with 16 bases separating them. CDR3 residues: CASSSWDVSYSGANVLTF. The CDR3 coding sequence is TGTGCCAGCAGTTCCTGGGATGTCAGTTACTCTGGGGCCAACGTCCTGACTTTC.

The rearrangement uses TRBV27 and TRBJ1-1; D possibly corresponds to TRBD1 (5 bases). V gave up 6 bases and J gave up 2 bases, with 13 bases separating them. CDR1 MNHEY and CDR2 SMNVEV come from the germline V gene (reference sequence). CDR3 length: 14 amino acids. The CDR3 here is CASRFTGGNTEAFF. CDR3 DNA: TGTGCCAGCAGGTTTACGGGGGGAAACACTGAAGCTTTCTTT.

The chain carries TRBV20-1 and TRBJ2-7; the D call may be TRBD1 or TRBD2 (5 bases each). The CDR3 runs to 16 residues. V lost 3 bases and J 2 bases, leaving 20 bases between the germline ends. CDR1 and CDR2 (germline): DFQATT, SNEGSKA (reference sequence). This CDR3 is CSASAPGRLSTYEQYF. The DNA for the CDR3 is TGCAGTGCTAGCGCACCGGGACGCCTGTCAACCTACGAGCAGTACTTC.

This clonotype was observed a handful of times. The CDR3 sequence: CASSEMVRYEQYF. CDR3 DNA: TGTGCCAGCAGTGAAATGGTACGATACGAGCAGTACTTC. The chain couples TRBV2 to TRBJ2-7, with D unclear. CDR1 SNHLY and CDR2 FYNNEI come from the germline V gene. The CDR3 covers 13 residues. V dropped 2 bases and J dropped 4 bases, with 9 bases sitting between them.

J is TRBJ2-5 and V is TRBV7-9; tentative D call: TRBD2 (5 bases). Germline-derived CDR1 and CDR2 are SEHNR and FQNEAQ (reference sequence). Trimming took off 5 bases at V and 4 bases at J, with 14 bases between the two ends. The CDR3 contains 14 residues. The CDR3 protein is CASSPPDEGETQYF. The CDR3 DNA reads TGTGCCAGCAGCCCACCCGACGAGGGAGAGACCCAGTACTTC.

The chain has TRBV12-3 or TRBV12-4 and TRBJ1-5; 10 nucleotides line up with TRBD1. The ends lost 6 bases at V and 4 bases at J; junction bases unmatched: 9. This CDR3 has 16 residues. DNA of the CDR3: TGTGCCAGCAGCCCCCGGGACAGGGGAGGTAATCAGCCCCAGCATTTT. This translates into CASSPRDRGGNQPQHF.

The CDR3 sequence is CASSSGLAGGQYEQYF. DNA for the CDR3: TGTGCCAGCAGCTCGGGACTAGCGGGAGGACAGTACGAGCAGTACTTC. This chain uses TRBV7-6 with TRBJ2-7; 15 bases are a match to TRBD2. Germline assignment: CDR1 SGHVS and CDR2 FNYEAQ. V shed 4 bases and J 4 bases; nucleotides not matched to a gene: 5. The CDR3 has 16 amino acids.

This clonotype occurred a few times. The chain is built from TRBV2 and TRBJ2-4, with TRBD2 identical over 7 bases. The V segment lost 7 bases and the J segment 0 bases; nucleotides outside the gene matches: 15. CDR3 length equals 18 residues. CDR1 SNHLY and CDR2 FYNNEI come from the germline V gene. This CDR3 reads CASTQIHLAEKAKNIQYF. The CDR3 coding sequence is TGTGCCAGCACCCAAATCCACCTAGCGGAAAAAGCCAAAAACATTCAGTACTTC.

This clonotype showed up just a few times. V and J are TRBV20-1 and TRBJ1-1; possibly TRBD1 for D (6 bases). The germline V gene encodes CDR1 DFQATT and CDR2 SNEGSKA (reference sequence). This CDR3 is built from 12 residues. V lost 6 bases, J lost 5 bases, and 13 bases lay in between. The CDR3 sequence is CSAPQGGTEAFF. CDR3 DNA: TGCAGTGCCCCACAGGGAGGGACTGAAGCTTTCTTT.

The chain recombines TRBV28 with TRBJ2-5; TRBD1 matches 7 bases. The CDR3 contains 13 residues. The J segment lost 5 bases and the V segment lost 3 bases, leaving 3 bases of the junction unmatched. Germline V lookup: CDR1 MDHEN, CDR2 SYDVKM. The CDR3 DNA reads TGTGCCAGCAGTTTCGACAGGGCGGAGACCCAGTACTTC. Amino acids: CASSFDRAETQYF.

This clonotype was found a few times. V and J are TRBV12-3 or TRBV12-4 and TRBJ1-2; D unclear. V was trimmed by 1 base and J by 4 bases, leaving 7 bases between them. The CDR3 is 13 residues long. In DNA form, the CDR3 reads TGTGCCAGCAGTTTAGAGGTTACCTATGGCTACACCTTC. It is translated as CASSLEVTYGYTF.

V usage is TRBV2 and J usage is TRBJ1-1, with D possibly being TRBD1 (5 bases). V lost 11 bases and J 3 bases, leaving 16 bases between the germline ends. The CDR3 consists of 13 residues. The germline V gene has CDR1 SNHLY and CDR2 FYNNEI. The DNA for the CDR3 is TGTGCCGGCGAAGGTCGCAGGGACACTGAAGCTTTCTTT. This sequence encodes CAGEGRRDTEAFF.

This chain links TRBV5-1 with TRBJ2-6, with 7 bases lining up with TRBD1. This CDR3 contains 18 residues. V shed 6 bases, J shed 0 bases, and the junction held 12 bases outside the gene matches. The germline gives CDR1 SGHRS, CDR2 YFSETQ. CDR3 nucleotide sequence: TGCGCCAGCACCCTTCTAGGGACAGATCGCTCTGGGGCCAACGTCCTGACTTTC. As protein: CASTLLGTDRSGANVLTF.

The rearrangement joins TRBV27 to TRBJ2-1; D might be TRBD1 (8 bases). The CDR3 totals 15 residues. Germline assignment: CDR1 MNHEY and CDR2 SMNVEV (reference sequence). The V end lost 4 bases, the J end lost 9 bases, and 19 bases lay between the germline ends. Here the CDR3 reads CASSSWTGPGGEQFF. Here the CDR3 DNA reads TGTGCCAGCAGTTCCTGGACAGGGCCGGGGGGTGAGCAGTTCTTC.

The rearrangement joins TRBV20-1 to TRBJ2-3, with D hard to call. The CDR3 has 14 amino acids. Trimming pared 5 bases from V and 0 bases from J, leaving 12 bases between. In germline, CDR1 is DFQATT, CDR2 SNEGSKA (reference sequence). The CDR3 loop is CSARPSSSTDTQYF. The DNA of the CDR3 is TGCAGTGCTCGACCGTCGTCTAGCACAGATACGCAGTATTTT.

V is TRBV20-1 and J is TRBJ2-3; 10 bases map to TRBD1. Germline values: CDR1 DFQATT, CDR2 SNEGSKA (reference sequence). V shed 1 base, J shed 2 bases, and the junction held 3 bases outside the gene matches. CDR3 length: 15 residues. CDR3 nucleotide sequence: TGCAGTGCTAGAGGACAGGGGGCAGTCACAGATACGCAGTATTTT. Protein sequence: CSARGQGAVTDTQYF.

A few counts support this clonotype. The V gene is TRBV11-1, the J gene TRBJ2-1, with D hard to call. V lost 5 bases, J lost 2 bases, and 1 base lay in between. The CDR3 consists of 11 residues. Germline V lookup: CDR1 SGHAT, CDR2 FQDESV (reference sequence). CDR3 DNA sequence: TGTGCCAGCAGCGCCTACAATGAGCAGTTCTTC. This encodes CASSAYNEQFF.

Comments on this clonotype: A much larger clonotype is one base distant, so this may be a read error. J is TRBJ1-5 and V is TRBV4-2; tentative D call: TRBD1 (6 bases). V was pared by 3 bases and J by 3 bases, with 12 bases between. Germline V gives CDR1 LGHNA, CDR2 YNFKEQ. This CDR3 contains 15 residues. The CDR3 coding sequence is TGTGCCAGCAGCCAGCAGGACAGTGCCAATCAGCCCCAGCATTTT. This encodes CASSQQDSANQPQHF.

The V call is TRBV11-1, the J call TRBJ2-3; 11 bases align to TRBD2. The J segment lost 5 bases and the V segment lost 4 bases, leaving 14 bases of the junction unmatched. Germline CDR1 reads SGHAT; CDR2 reads FQDESV (reference sequence). The CDR3 extends over 18 amino acids. CDR3 in DNA: TGTGCCAGCAGCTCGGAATCCGAACTAGCGGGAGTGGTAGATACGCAGTATTTT. The encoded protein is CASSSESELAGVVDTQYF.

Only one count was recorded for this clonotype. The genes are TRBV19 and TRBJ2-7; either TRBD1 or TRBD2 may supply D (5 bases each). Germline V CDR1 and CDR2: LNHDA, SQIVND (reference sequence). This CDR3 contains 15 residues. Trimming left V 3 bases short and J 7 bases short, with 19 bases between. CDR3 sequence reads: CASSISPGRGDEQYF. The DNA of the CDR3 is TGTGCCAGTAGTATTTCTCCAGGGAGAGGAGATGAGCAGTACTTC. Together with reference TRBV19 and TRBJ2-7, the CDR3 gives the full variable domain: DGGITQSPKYLFRKEGQNVTLSCEQNLNHDAMYWYRQDPGQGLRLIYYSQIVNDFQKGDIAEGYSVSREKKESFPLTVTSAQKNPTAFYLCASSISPGRGDEQYFGPGTRLTVT.

The chain employs TRBV7-9 and TRBJ2-5; D possibly corresponds to TRBD1 (5 bases). Per germline, CDR1 SEHNR and CDR2 FQNEAQ (reference sequence). V dropped 1 base and J dropped 2 bases, with 11 bases sitting between them. The CDR3 extends over 15 amino acids. CDR3 DNA sequence: TGTGCCAGCAGCTTAGAGGGGCGACTGCAAGAGACCCAGTACTTC. This encodes CASSLEGRLQETQYF.